At least ten counts were recorded for the clone carrying this TCR beta chain. Antigen: not known. The data originate from a study of CD8+CD57+ T cells in acquired aplastic anemia. In the study overall: DNA per sorted CD4+ or CD8+ sample ranged about 0.19 to 30 ug, averaging 3.2 ug. General study points: Patients and controls were not found to differ significantly in CD8+ Simpson's diversity. In common between the patients and the controls were twenty-nine CD8+ CDR3 sequences.

The sequenced patients had an expansion of CD8+CD57+ cells seen by flow cytometry. Untreated patients provided the blood samples, with no therapy given before sampling. TCR beta VDJ and CDR3 profiling used genomic DNA as template. Each CDR3 protein gets one entry after TCRdb re-called the reads with MiXCR. The top ten clones hold 15% to 20% of a sample with about 200,000 distinct CDR3 sequences, about half of them seen once. Germline loops: CDR1 WSHSY, CDR2 SAAADI. The CDR3 spans 13 residues. Trimming took off 0 bases at V and 8 bases at J, with 10 bases between the two ends. The source is a human donor with aplastic anemia. The source material was sorted CD4+, CD8+, or CD8+CD57+ T cells (not recorded which) from PBMCs. V is TRBV10-2 and J is TRBJ1-2; a possible D gene is TRBD1 (5 bases). Here the CDR3 reads CASSESTARGYTF. DNA of the CDR3: TGCGCCAGCAGTGAGTCGACAGCACGGGGCTACACCTTC.